This TCR beta chain originates from a study of regulatory T cells in long-lasting Graves disease. Study-level background: Disease was considered persistent Graves' disease after over 5 years of antithyroid drugs (with positive TSH receptor antibodies).

General study points: Between persistent patients, roughly 2,600 public clonotypes were shared, exceeding the 966 shared between new patients. For persistent Graves' patients, TCR diversity was lower than for newly diagnosed ones.

Time point defined: persistent/refractory GD, antithyroid drugs over 5 years with positive TRAb. After RNA was extracted from PBMCs, the TCR library was made from it. Regarding this clonotype: No antigen is known for it. This may be a read error: a much more frequent sequence differs by one nucleotide.

Arm-PCR of CDR3 regions and iRepertoire HTBI primers were the basis on which TCR beta libraries were built. TCRdb re-derived calls from the multiplex PCR reads in MiXCR, one entry per CDR3 protein. There are almost 350,000 distinct CDR3 sequences in the sample; roughly 21% occur only once, and 29% lies in the top ten. The ends lost 8 bases at V and 5 bases at J; junction bases unmatched: 10. Germline V CDR1 and CDR2: SNHLY, FYNNEI. The CDR3 length is 14 residues. The sample in question was peripheral blood mononuclear cells (PBMCs), obtained when the disease was refractory, from a patient treated with antithyroid drugs. This TCR derives from a female donor with Graves disease. The V call is TRBV2, the J call TRBJ2-5, with TRBD2 identical over 8 bases. The CDR3, as DNA: TGTGCCAGCGGTACGGGAGGGTCCGGGGAGACCCAGTACTTC. Translating it yields CASGTGGSGETQYF.